This TCR beta chain came from a study of response to subunit inactivated influenza vaccine. Study results and caveats: Each seasonal influenza vaccination recruits few new T cells, the authors suggested.

From the RT-PCR reads, TCRdb called clonotypes with MiXCR, one entry per CDR3 protein. There are almost 250,000 distinct CDR3 sequences in the sample; 10% to 15% occur only once, and 7.8% lies in the top ten. Per the germline V gene, CDR1 is SQVTM and CDR2 is ANQGSEA. The CDR3 sequence is 15 residues long. Trimming at V came to 8 bases and at J to 4 bases, leaving 14 bases not matched to a gene. This clonotype was detected many times. Its antigen is not identified. This clonotype was obtained from a man aged 50 to 59 who received an inactivated influenza vaccine. Sequenced material: non-naive T cells sorted from PBMCs, taken 14 days before vaccination. This chain uses TRBV29-1 with TRBJ2-3, with 8 bases lining up with TRBD1. The CDR3 coding sequence is TGCAGCCATCCTTCTGGACAGGGTAGCCCAGATACGCAGTATTTT. Protein product: CSHPSGQGSPDTQYF.